The clone carrying this T cell receptor (beta chain) was counted only a few times. Its antigen is as yet unknown. The study made its TCR cDNA through 5'RACE template switching. That step introduced a universal primer site along with UMIs. TCRdb independently ran MiXCR on the 5' RACE reads; one entry per CDR3 protein. The repertoire has 300,000 to 400,000 distinct CDR3 sequences, less than 9.5% of them found once; the top ten carry approximately 18%. Germline CDR1 and CDR2: SGHDN and FVKESK. The CDR3 extends over 17 amino acids. Between the trimmed V and J ends, which lost 0 bases and 4 bases, there was a span of 18 bases. The source of the sample is a study of T cells after yellow fever vaccination. The study's findings and limits: When the response was secondary, it was weaker but reached its peak faster, day 5 versus 15. Reappearance after the booster was seen for most primary-vaccination clones, at 96% CD4 and about 90% CD8. Overall, a small share of clonotypes was seen in both CD4 and CD8 compartments.

The sequence came from a man younger than 30 who received the YFV17D yellow fever vaccine. This specimen consisted of PBMCs, obtained roughly seven weeks after the first yellow fever vaccination. J is TRBJ2-5 and V is TRBV14; D might be TRBD2 (6 bases). The CDR3: CASSQDGDLTAIETQYF. DNA for the CDR3: TGTGCCAGCAGCCAAGATGGGGACTTGACCGCGATAGAGACCCAGTACTTC.